The clone carrying this TCR beta chain was observed at least ten times. Its matching antigen is unknown. This sample is drawn from a study of CD8 T cells in ankylosing spondylitis. Overall study results and limits: For ankylosing spondylitis blood, a TCR beta motif of about 8 highly homologous variants appeared characteristic. The clones that were linked to disease were reported to be significantly enriched in matched synovial fluid samples from ankylosing spondylitis patients. Peripheral blood held disease-linked clones only at relatively low frequency, and these were CD8+.

A quantitative 5'-RACE method, one with molecular barcodes, was used to make TCR beta libraries. In TCRdb, the 5' RACE reads were re-called with MiXCR into one record per CDR3 protein. This table has 200,000 to 300,000 distinct CDR3 sequences, 8% to 11% appearing once. With 4 bases removed from V and 9 bases from J, the gap between germline ends came to 15 bases. CDR1 SNHLY and CDR2 FYNNEI come from the germline V gene. The CDR3 spans 13 residues. This chain connects TRBV2 to TRBJ1-1; tentative D call: TRBD1 (5 bases). The source is a male donor with ankylosing spondylitis or in good health (not recorded which). The sample taken for sequencing was blood, either unsorted or a sorted T cell fraction (not recorded which). DNA for the CDR3: TGTGCCAGCAGTGCGAGGACACCTCATAAAGCTTTCTTT. Its translation: CASSARTPHKAFF.